The next 32 T cell receptor beta chains were all read from a single sample in a study of blood T cell repertoires in COVID-19 (dated by TCRdb to the early 2020s). The library was built by means of the immunoSEQ multiplex PCR assay. TCRdb took this table from immuneACCESS and kept in-frame rearrangements with V and J called. Such tables lack part of the clones; where checked against another copy, unresolved V genes explain under half of the gap, and the rest is unexplained. The table for this sample lists over 85,000 clones; 75% to 85% of them were counted only once. Clones ranked in the top ten supply more than 15% of the sample. The sequencing input was peripheral blood. Receptor source: a woman between 55 and 75 years old with acute or convalescent COVID-19.

This clone was recorded once. The rearrangement joins TRBV6-2 or TRBV6-3 to TRBJ2-3, with D maybe TRBD1 (5 bases). This CDR3 is 15 amino acids long. The V gene's germline CDR1 is MNHEY and CDR2 SVGEGT. V was pared by 2 bases and J by 0 bases, with 9 bases between. CDR3: CASSYPAGSTDTQYF. The CDR3 nucleotides are TGTGCCAGCAGTTACCCGGCAGGGAGCACAGATACGCAGTATTTT.

The rearrangement joins TRBV2 to TRBJ1-5, with TRBD1 matching 9 bases. J gave up 0 bases and V 6 bases, and 6 bases lay outside the gene matches. Germline CDR1 reads SNHLY; CDR2 reads FYNNEI. The CDR3 extends over 16 amino acids. The CDR3 sequence: CASRIGTGNSNQPQHF. The CDR3 coding sequence is TGTGCCAGCAGGATTGGGACAGGGAATAGCAATCAGCCCCAGCATTTT.

Written as DNA, the CDR3 is TGCGCCAGCAGCCAAGGCGCAGGCTCCTACGAGCAGTACTTC. It is translated as CASSQGAGSYEQYF. The V and J genes are TRBV4-3 and TRBJ2-7; D unclear. The germline CDR1 and CDR2 sequences are LGHNA and YSLEER. The CDR3 sequence is 14 residues long. V gave up 1 base and J gave up 0 bases, with 7 bases separating them.

This clone appeared once. The chain couples TRBV18 to TRBJ1-3, with D tentatively TRBD1 (5 bases). V dropped 3 bases and J dropped 1 base, with 13 bases sitting between them. Germline CDR1 is KGHSH and CDR2 is LQKENI. The CDR3 loop spans 16 amino acids. CDR3 nucleotides: TGTGCCAGCTCACCTGCCGCAGGGAGGTCTGGAAACACCATATATTTT. Protein sequence: CASSPAAGRSGNTIYF.

V gene TRBV30 combines with J gene TRBJ1-2; the D gene is possibly TRBD1 (5 bases). CDR3 length equals 13 residues. Germline V CDR1 and CDR2: GTSNPN, SVGIG (reference sequence). Trimming pared 4 bases from V and 5 bases from J, leaving 14 bases between. The CDR3 loop is CAWIAGGGYGYTF. CDR3 coding DNA: TGTGCCTGGATAGCCGGGGGAGGATATGGCTACACCTTC. The full variable domain, completed using reference TRBV30 and TRBJ1-2, is SQTIHQWPATLVQPVGSPLSLECTVEGTSNPNLYWYRQAAGRGLQLLFYSVGIGQISSEVPQNLSASRPQDRQFILSSKKLLLSDSGFYLCAWIAGGGYGYTFGSGTRLTVV.

V gene TRBV5-1 combines with J gene TRBJ1-1, with D unclear. This CDR3 comprises 16 residues. The V end lost 0 bases, the J end lost 1 base, and 13 bases lay between the germline ends. CDR1 is SGHRS, CDR2 YFSETQ, per germline. CDR3 bases: TGCGCCAGCAGCTTGGAACCGGGTCGGTCGAACACTGAAGCTTTCTTT. This gives the protein CASSLEPGRSNTEAFF.

This clone is a singleton in its sample. This chain joins TRBV15 and TRBJ2-5, with 7 bases that match TRBD1. After removal of 0 bases from V and 5 bases from J, the junction contained 9 bases not matched to a gene. The CDR3 consists of 16 residues. The germline gives CDR1 LNHNV, CDR2 YYDKDF (reference sequence). The CDR3: CATSRDLSRGMETQYF. In DNA, the CDR3 is TGTGCCACCAGCAGAGATCTTAGCAGGGGGATGGAGACCCAGTACTTC.

V is TRBV5-1 and J is TRBJ2-7; D is possibly TRBD1 (6 bases). V lost 5 bases and J lost 0, with 12 bases in between. CDR3 length: 14 amino acids. CDR1 is SGHRS, CDR2 YFSETQ, per germline. The CDR3 protein is CASSDARGSYEQYF. CDR3 nucleotides: TGCGCCAGCAGTGATGCCAGGGGCTCCTACGAGCAGTACTTC.

V gene TRBV7-9 combines with J gene TRBJ1-2; D perhaps matches TRBD1 (5 bases). The V gene lost 3 bases and the J gene lost 4 bases, with 12 bases spanning the gap. The CDR3 length is 14 residues. In germline, CDR1 is SEHNR, CDR2 FQNEAQ (reference sequence). For the CDR3, the DNA is TGTGCCAGCAGCTTTCAGGGCATCTCCTATGGCTACACCTTC. Translation: CASSFQGISYGYTF.

The chain combines TRBV28 with TRBJ1-1; possibly TRBD1 for D (6 bases). Trimming removed 1 base at V and 6 bases at J, with 15 bases between. The CDR3 consists of 15 residues. CDR1 and CDR2 from the germline V gene are MDHEN and SYDVKM. In DNA, the CDR3 is TGTGCCAGCAGTTTATTATCAGGGGCTCCTGCTGAAGCTTTCTTT. Protein sequence: CASSLLSGAPAEAFF.

Only a few counts were recorded for this clone. This chain connects TRBV4-2 to TRBJ1-6, with a weak D call TRBD1 (5 bases). Trimming took off 1 base at V and 10 bases at J, with 11 bases between the two ends. This CDR3 has 14 residues. Germline V lookup: CDR1 LGHNA, CDR2 YNFKEQ. CDR3 residues: CASSQGGGQSPLHF. Here the CDR3 DNA reads TGTGCCAGCAGCCAAGGGGGAGGACAATCACCCCTCCACTTT.

This chain connects TRBV24-1 to TRBJ1-1; a weak D match, TRBD1 (5 bases). Germline V gives CDR1 KGHDR, CDR2 SFDVKD. The ends were cut back, 4 bases at V and 3 bases at J, with 8 bases in the middle. There are 13 residues in the CDR3. CDR3 sequence: CATSEEGDTEAFF. CDR3 in DNA: TGTGCCACCAGTGAAGAAGGGGACACTGAAGCTTTCTTT.

This sequence joins TRBV7-2 and TRBJ2-3; D not certain. The CDR3 covers 14 residues. The germline V gene encodes CDR1 SGHTA and CDR2 FQGNSA. V lost 2 bases and J 2 bases, leaving 8 bases between the germline ends. CDR3 sequence reads: CASSLTADTDTQYF. As DNA, the CDR3 is TGTGCCAGCAGCTTAACTGCCGACACAGATACGCAGTATTTT.

This clone qualifies as medium-sized. This rearrangement joins TRBV7-2 to TRBJ2-5; the match to TRBD1 covers 11 bases. Germline V CDR1 and CDR2: SGHTA, FQGNSA. With 6 bases clipped from V and 1 base from J, the junction kept 7 bases outside the gene matches. This CDR3 spans 16 amino acids. The CDR3 loop reads CASRGRGTGGQETQYF. The CDR3 DNA sequence: TGTGCCAGCAGAGGGAGAGGGACAGGGGGCCAAGAGACCCAGTACTTC.

The chain joins TRBV11-3 to TRBJ1-6, with D perhaps TRBD1 (5 bases). Looked up from germline, CDR1 is SGHNT and CDR2 is YENEEA. The CDR3 length is 14 residues. The V end was cut by 3 bases, the J end by 10 bases, with 13 bases between. CDR3 nucleotides: TGTGCCAGCAGCTTGGGGAGGGGAGACTCACCCCTCCACTTT. Translating it yields CASSLGRGDSPLHF.

V gene TRBV7-6 combines with J gene TRBJ2-3, with TRBD1 identical over 7 bases. Germline values: CDR1 SGHVS, CDR2 FNYEAQ. V trimming: 5 bases; J trimming: 0 bases; junction bases outside the gene matches: 5. This CDR3 has 15 residues. CDR3 amino acids: CASSTGTASTDTQYF. Here the CDR3 DNA reads TGTGCCAGCAGCACCGGGACAGCTAGCACAGATACGCAGTATTTT. Based on the CDR3 plus reference TRBV7-6 and TRBJ2-3, the full variable domain is GAGVSQSPRYKVTKRGQDVALRCDPISGHVSLYWYRQALGQGPEFLTYFNYEAQQDKSGLPNDRFSAERPEGSISTLTIQRTEQRDSAMYRCASSTGTASTDTQYFGPGTRLTVL.

V usage is TRBV7-9 and J usage is TRBJ1-2; no definite D call. Germline V CDR1 and CDR2: SEHNR, FQNEAQ (reference sequence). V was clipped by 1 base and J by 6 bases, with 6 bases between them. This CDR3 has 12 amino acids. CDR3 DNA sequence: TGTGCCAGCAGCTTAGACGGGGATGGCTACACCTTC. It codes for CASSLDGDGYTF.

This clone was seen more than once but under ten times. The chain carries TRBV6-2 or TRBV6-3 and TRBJ2-5; D gene unclear. Per germline, CDR1 MNHEY and CDR2 SVGEGT. V lost 6 bases to trimming and J lost 1 base, with 12 bases between them. CDR3 length equals 14 residues. CDR3: CASSSTVLQETQYF. The CDR3 DNA reads as TGTGCCAGCAGCTCTACAGTCCTCCAAGAGACCCAGTACTTC.

This sequence joins TRBV7-2 and TRBJ2-4, with 9 bases aligning to TRBD2. Trimming took 5 bases from V and 6 from J; bases not matched to a gene: 11. Germline-derived CDR1 and CDR2 are SGHTA and FQGNSA. The CDR3 is made up of 16 amino acids. The CDR3 DNA reads TGTGCCAGCAGCCGGGACGCGGGGGGGCTGGTAAACATTCAGTACTTC. Protein product: CASSRDAGGLVNIQYF.

J is TRBJ1-1 and V is TRBV4-1; maybe TRBD1 (5 bases). The V and J ends lost 8 bases and 5 bases respectively, with 18 bases between them. Germline CDR1 reads MGHRA; CDR2 reads YSYEKL. The CDR3 consists of 14 residues. The CDR3 region is CASRTAGLRTEAFF. The CDR3 DNA sequence: TGCGCCAGCCGGACGGCAGGGTTAAGGACTGAAGCTTTCTTT.

The chain links TRBV28 to TRBJ1-2; no clear D gene. This CDR3 comprises 12 residues. The V gene's germline CDR1 is MDHEN and CDR2 SYDVKM. The V and J ends lost 5 bases and 3 bases respectively, with 7 bases between them. CDR3 region: CASSLRYYGYTF. The CDR3 region has the DNA TGTGCCAGCAGTCTCCGTTACTATGGCTACACCTTC.

There are a few counts of this clone. V is TRBV13 and J is TRBJ1-2; D may be TRBD1 (5 bases). There are 14 residues in the CDR3. The V and J ends lost 9 bases and 2 bases respectively, with 16 bases between them. Germline V gene sequence: CDR1 PRHDT, CDR2 FYEKMQ (reference sequence). The CDR3 loop reads CASSGGAGNYGYTF. CDR3 bases: TGTGCCAGTTCCGGCGGGGCTGGGAACTATGGCTACACCTTC.

This chain uses TRBV6-4 with TRBJ1-5; D uncertain. The ends were cut back, 2 bases at V and 1 base at J, with 6 bases in the middle. Germline lookup yields CDR1 MRHNA and CDR2 SNTAGT. The CDR3 runs to 14 residues. CDR3 region: CASSDGGSNQPQHF. In DNA, the CDR3 is TGTGCCAGCAGTGACGGAGGGAGCAATCAGCCCCAGCATTTT.

The genes are TRBV5-1 and TRBJ2-1; maybe TRBD2 (6 bases). The V and J ends lost 5 bases and 3 bases respectively, with 9 bases between them. There are 13 residues in the CDR3. The V gene's germline CDR1 is SGHRS and CDR2 YFSETQ. This CDR3 reads CASRSGVYNEQFF. CDR3 nucleotide sequence: TGCGCCAGCAGGTCGGGGGTCTACAATGAGCAGTTCTTC.

The V gene is TRBV11-3, the J gene TRBJ2-3, with a weak D call TRBD1 (5 bases). The V end was cut by 5 bases, the J end by 1 base, with 7 bases between. Germline loops: CDR1 SGHNT, CDR2 YENEEA. CDR3 length: 13 residues. The chain's CDR3 is CASSQGRTDTQYF. The CDR3 DNA reads TGTGCCAGCAGCCAGGGTCGCACAGATACGCAGTATTTT.

V and J are TRBV29-1 and TRBJ1-2; TRBD1 matches 7 bases. J lost 6 bases, V lost 2 bases, and 6 bases had no gene match. CDR3 length: 13 amino acids. CDR1 is SQVTM and CDR2 is ANQGSEA in the germline V gene. CDR3 coding DNA: TGCAGCGTTGAACCCGCGACAGGGAATGGCTACACCTTC. Translating gives CSVEPATGNGYTF.

This clone appeared a single time. V and J are TRBV15 and TRBJ2-2; D perhaps matches TRBD1 (5 bases). Germline lookup yields CDR1 LNHNV and CDR2 YYDKDF (reference sequence). Between the trimmed V and J ends, which lost 1 base and 7 bases, there was a span of 10 bases. The CDR3 covers 14 residues. CDR3 in amino acids: CATSRAGSGGELFF. CDR3 sequence (DNA): TGTGCCACCAGCAGAGCAGGGTCGGGCGGGGAGCTGTTTTTT.

The rearrangement uses TRBV5-1 and TRBJ1-6, with D maybe TRBD1 (6 bases). V was clipped by 5 bases and J by 7 bases, with 10 bases between them. This CDR3 is built from 13 residues. The germline gives CDR1 SGHRS, CDR2 YFSETQ. The CDR3 is CASRQGQNSPLHF. CDR3 DNA sequence: TGCGCCAGCAGACAGGGTCAAAATTCACCCCTCCACTTT.

The chain has TRBV19 and TRBJ2-1; 8 bases agree with TRBD2. V shed 2 bases, J shed 2 bases, and the junction held 8 bases outside the gene matches. In germline, CDR1 is LNHDA, CDR2 SQIVND (reference sequence). This CDR3 has 17 residues. CDR3 sequence: CASSITAGGPPYNEQFF. DNA for the CDR3: TGTGCCAGTAGTATAACCGCGGGGGGTCCCCCCTACAATGAGCAGTTCTTC.

The rearrangement uses TRBV2 and TRBJ1-2, with TRBD1 as a possible D gene (6 bases). The germline V and J ends were trimmed by 7 bases and 3 bases, with 12 bases remaining between them. This CDR3 has 13 residues. The germline V gene encodes CDR1 SNHLY and CDR2 FYNNEI. CDR3: CASKREGDYGYTF. The CDR3 DNA reads as TGTGCCAGCAAAAGGGAGGGGGACTATGGCTACACCTTC.

The chain joins TRBV7-9 to TRBJ2-7; TRBD1 matches 7 bases. CDR3 length: 14 residues. V gave up 2 bases and J gave up 7 bases; unmatched junction bases: 8. Germline V lookup: CDR1 SEHNR, CDR2 FQNEAQ (reference sequence). CDR3 bases: TGTGCCAGCAGCTTAATAGGGGGCGAGGGAGAGCAGTACTTC. It translates to CASSLIGGEGEQYF.

The V call is TRBV24-1, the J call TRBJ1-2; tentative D call: TRBD1 (6 bases). Trimming removed 3 bases at V and 0 bases at J, with 10 bases between. Looked up from germline, CDR1 is KGHDR and CDR2 is SFDVKD. The CDR3 length is 15 residues. The CDR3 DNA reads as TGTGCCACCAGTGATGCTGGACAGTCTAACTATGGCTACACCTTC. This gives the protein CATSDAGQSNYGYTF.